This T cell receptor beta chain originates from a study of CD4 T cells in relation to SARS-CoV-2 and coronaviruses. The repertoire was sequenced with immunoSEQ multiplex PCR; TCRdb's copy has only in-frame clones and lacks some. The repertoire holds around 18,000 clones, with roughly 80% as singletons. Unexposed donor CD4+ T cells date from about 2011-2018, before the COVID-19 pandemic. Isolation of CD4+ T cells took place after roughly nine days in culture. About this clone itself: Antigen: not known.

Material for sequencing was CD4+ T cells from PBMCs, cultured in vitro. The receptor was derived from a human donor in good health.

CDR3 amino acids: CASSFFGGPTEAFF. CDR3 sequence (DNA): TGTGCCAGCAGTTTTTTCGGGGGGCCCACTGAAGCTTTCTTT. The chain is built from TRBV6-5 and TRBJ1-1; TRBD1 might be the D (6 bases). The V gene lost 4 bases and the J gene lost 4 bases, with 13 bases spanning the gap. The CDR3 has 14 residues. The germline V gene encodes CDR1 MNHEY and CDR2 SVGAGI.